This T cell receptor (beta chain) was obtained from a study of control samples from healthy donors and cancer patients. From germline, CDR1 is MDHEN and CDR2 SYDVKM. The CDR3 contains 14 residues. V gave up 6 bases and J gave up 8 bases, with 14 bases separating them. Sequencing used immunoSEQ multiplex PCR; TCRdb keeps in-frame clones, though not all of them. The table shows about 55,000 clones, with 88% occurring only once. The sequencing sample was made of blood. The receptor was isolated from a man aged 50-59 years in good health. The gene calls are TRBV28 and TRBJ1-6, with D perhaps TRBD1 (6 bases). Here the CDR3 reads CASSPGHGDSPLHF. Here the CDR3 DNA reads TGTGCCAGCAGCCCGGGACACGGTGATTCACCCCTCCACTTT.